This is a list of T cell receptor beta chains from one sample in a study of T cells in Graves' hyperthyroidism and ophthalmopathy. MiXCR was run by TCRdb on the multiplex PCR reads, yielding one entry per CDR3 protein. This sample has approximately 590,000 distinct CDR3 sequences, with approximately 14% found just once. Sequences were obtained from blood. The receptor set was obtained from a woman in her 30s with Graves' hyperthyroidism. Both conserved end residues are part of each CDR3. D genes are given only for firm matches. Size values are once, few and many counts, or a class for expanded clones, and some rows have none.

>-|TRBV7-3|TRBJ2-3|many|17
TGTGCCAGCAGCCAGGGGAGCGGAGGGGGGAGCACAGATACGCAGTATTTT
CASSQGSGGGSTDTQYF
>-|TRBV20-1|TRBJ1-4|-|14
TGCAGTGCTGCAGGGGTAGGCACTAATGAAAAACTGTTTTTT
CSAAGVGTNEKLFF
>-|TRBV5-1|TRBJ2-5|few|13
TGCGCCAGCCGCTGGGACTACCAAGAGACCCAGTACTTC
CASRWDYQETQYF
>-|TRBV5-1|TRBJ2-3|many|13
TGTGCCAGCAGCCCAGATACAACAGATACGCAGTATTTT
CASSPDTTDTQYF
>-|TRBV19|TRBJ1-1|few|15
TGTGCCAGTAGTAGCCCGGGACGTGTCCGGACTGAAGCTTTCTTT
CASSSPGRVRTEAFF
>TRBD2|TRBV10-1|TRBJ2-3|-|15
TGCGCCAGCAGCGATAGCGGGACTAGAGTAGATACGCAGTATTTT
CASSDSGTRVDTQYF
>TRBD2|TRBV9|TRBJ2-7|few|15
TGTGCCAGCAGCGGTCTAGCGGGGATCTCCTACGAGCAGTACTTC
CASSGLAGISYEQYF
>-|TRBV6-2/TRBV6-3|TRBJ2-1|-|16
TGTGCCAGCAGTTACTTGTCGGAGACGAAGGAGAATGAGCAGTTCTTC
CASSYLSETKENEQFF
>-|TRBV4-3|TRBJ2-3|once|16
TGCGCCAGCAGCCAGTCGACTATCACTAGCACAGATACGCAGTATTTT
CASSQSTITSTDTQYF
>-|TRBV11-3|TRBJ2-1|few|12
TGTGCCAGCAGCTTAAAGGAATCACCGCTGTTCTTC
CASSLKESPLFF
>-|TRBV7-9|TRBJ2-7|-|13
TGTGCCAGCAGCTCCCAGGGTCCCTACGAGCAGTACTTC
CASSSQGPYEQYF
>TRBD2|TRBV7-6|TRBJ2-2|few|17
TGTGCCAGCAGCTCCAATCTCGGGAGGGCCTCGGCCGGGGAGCTGTTTTTT
CASSSNLGRASAGELFF
>TRBD1|TRBV7-9|TRBJ2-4|many|19
TGTGCCAGCAGCTTAGTGCGGACGTGGGACAGGCTAGCCAAAAACATTCAGTACTTC
CASSLVRTWDRLAKNIQYF
>-|TRBV12-3/TRBV12-4|TRBJ2-7|many|13
TGTGCCAGCAGTCTCCTCTTGGCCTACGAGCAGTACTTC
CASSLLLAYEQYF
>-|TRBV7-2|TRBJ2-1|many|12
TGTGCCAGCAGCCCCAGGGCTGGGGAGCAGTTCTTC
CASSPRAGEQFF
>-|TRBV6-1|TRBJ2-1|-|14
TGCGCCAGCAGTGACCTACCACGGAGCAATGAGCAGTTCTTC
CASSDLPRSNEQFF
>TRBD2|TRBV7-9|TRBJ2-1|many|17
TGTGCCAGCAGCTTAGATCGTATAGCGGGAGGGCCCGATGAGCAGTTCTTC
CASSLDRIAGGPDEQFF
>TRBD1|TRBV7-2|TRBJ1-2|-|14
TGTGCCAGCAGCCGGGACAGAGCTAACTATGGCTACACCTTC
CASSRDRANYGYTF
>-|TRBV13|TRBJ1-2|-|12
TGTGCCAGCAGCTTAGACCTGGACAGCTACACCTTC
CASSLDLDSYTF
>-|TRBV12-3/TRBV12-4|TRBJ2-5|-|14
TGTGCCAGCAGTCCGCGGGAAAACCAAGAGACCCAGCACTTC
CASSPRENQETQHF
>-|TRBV5-1|TRBJ2-3|few|14
TGCGCCAGCAGCCTCCGGGACTTCACAGATACGCAGTATTTT
CASSLRDFTDTQYF
>TRBD1|TRBV2|TRBJ2-5|many|14
TGTGCCAGCAGGTTCAGGGGGCCCCAAGAGACCCAGTACTTC
CASRFRGPQETQYF
>TRBD2|TRBV3-1|TRBJ2-7|-|14
TGTGCCAGCAGCCAAGGCGGATTAGCGGGGGAGCAGTACTTC
CASSQGGLAGEQYF
>-|TRBV27|TRBJ1-1|few|16
TGTGCCAGCAGTTTGTCGGGGGAACATTTGAACACTGAAGCTTTCTTT
CASSLSGEHLNTEAFF
>TRBD1|TRBV6-1|TRBJ2-7|many|15
TGTGCCAGCAGTGTGGTTCCGGACAGGGCCTACGAGCAGTACTTC
CASSVVPDRAYEQYF
>-|TRBV5-1|TRBJ1-1|many|16
TGCGCCAGCAGCCACTTGGGAGTCAATCAGAACACTGAAGCTTTCTTT
CASSHLGVNQNTEAFF
>-|TRBV7-2|TRBJ1-2|many|14
TGTGCCAGCAGTTCGTGGGCGGAAGACTATGGCTACACCTTC
CASSSWAEDYGYTF
>-|TRBV2|TRBJ2-1|many|15
TGTGCCAGCAGTGCCCAACAGGGTGGGTACAATGAGCAGTTCTTC
CASSAQQGGYNEQFF